This T cell receptor beta chain derives from a study of human T cells and chemical hapten exposure. One entry per CDR3 protein results from TCRdb running MiXCR on the RACE reads. The repertoire holds roughly 150,000 distinct CDR3 sequences, with 25% to 30% as singletons. This CDR3 is built from 13 residues. Germline V gives CDR1 SGDLS, CDR2 YYNGEE. Broader study findings: Counts of expanded TCRs (at PT1) showed a positive correlation with patch test score. In comparison with controls, expanded TCRs gave rise to a significantly larger number of large CDR3 similarity clusters.

Time point noted: patch test 3, about 24 weeks after DPC sensitization. Described treatment: therapeutic diphenylcyclopropenone sensitization with weekly scalp DPC. Unseparated into fractions, whole blood served as the source from which total RNA was extracted. About this clonotype itself: The antigen is undetermined. A much larger clone lies a single base off, so this may be a read error.

The source of this sequence is a woman younger than 30 with alopecia areata. Some clones in this sample may be carry-over from other donors' samples. V is TRBV9 and J is TRBJ2-5, with D maybe TRBD2 (5 bases). Specimen: whole blood, collected in connection with sensitization to the hapten diphenylcyclopropenone (DPC). The CDR3 coding sequence is TGTCCCAGCAGCGTAAACAGCGGAGAGACCCAGTACTTC. This encodes CPSSVNSGETQYF.